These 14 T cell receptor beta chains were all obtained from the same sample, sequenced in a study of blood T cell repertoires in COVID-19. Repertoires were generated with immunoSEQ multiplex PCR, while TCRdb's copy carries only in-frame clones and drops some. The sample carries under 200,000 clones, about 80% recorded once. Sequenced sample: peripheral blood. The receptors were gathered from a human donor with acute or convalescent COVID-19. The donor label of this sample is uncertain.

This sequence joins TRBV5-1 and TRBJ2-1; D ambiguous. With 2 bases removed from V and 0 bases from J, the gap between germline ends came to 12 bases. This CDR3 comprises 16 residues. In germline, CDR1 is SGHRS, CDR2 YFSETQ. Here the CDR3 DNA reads TGCGCCAGCAGCTTATATGGCCCCAGCTCCTACAATGAGCAGTTCTTC. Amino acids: CASSLYGPSSYNEQFF.

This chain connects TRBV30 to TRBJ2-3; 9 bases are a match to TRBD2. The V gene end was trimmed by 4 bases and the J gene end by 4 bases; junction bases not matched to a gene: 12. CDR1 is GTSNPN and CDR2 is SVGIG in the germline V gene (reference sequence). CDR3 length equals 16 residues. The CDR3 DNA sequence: TGTGCCTGGATGAGTAGCGGGGGCGATCGGCCAGATACGCAGTATTTT. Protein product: CAWMSSGGDRPDTQYF.

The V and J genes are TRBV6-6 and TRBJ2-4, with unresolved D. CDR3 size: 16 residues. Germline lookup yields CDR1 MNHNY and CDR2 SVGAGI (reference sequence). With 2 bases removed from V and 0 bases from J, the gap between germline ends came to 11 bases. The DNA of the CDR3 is TGTGCCAGCAGTTACGAGCCCCTTCTAGCCAAAAACATTCAGTACTTC. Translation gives CASSYEPLLAKNIQYF.

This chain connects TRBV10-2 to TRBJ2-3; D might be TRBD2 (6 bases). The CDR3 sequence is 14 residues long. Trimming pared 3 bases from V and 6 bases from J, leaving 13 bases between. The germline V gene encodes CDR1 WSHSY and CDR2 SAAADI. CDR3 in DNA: TGCGCCAGCAGTGATGGCGGGACGGACGATACGCAGTATTTT. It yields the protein CASSDGGTDDTQYF.

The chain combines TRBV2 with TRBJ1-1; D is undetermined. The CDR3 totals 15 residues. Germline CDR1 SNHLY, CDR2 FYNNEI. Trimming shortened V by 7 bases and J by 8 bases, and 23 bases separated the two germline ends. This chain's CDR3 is CASISPLAGLPEAFF. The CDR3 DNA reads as TGTGCCAGCATTTCCCCTCTGGCGGGGTTACCCGAAGCTTTCTTT.

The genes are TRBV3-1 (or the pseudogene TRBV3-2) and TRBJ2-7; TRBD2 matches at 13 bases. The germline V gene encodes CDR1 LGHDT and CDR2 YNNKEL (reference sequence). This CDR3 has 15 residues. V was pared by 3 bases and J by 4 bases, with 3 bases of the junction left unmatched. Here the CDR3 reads CASSQETSGRYEQYF. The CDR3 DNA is TGTGCCAGCAGCCAGGAGACTAGCGGGAGGTACGAGCAGTACTTC.

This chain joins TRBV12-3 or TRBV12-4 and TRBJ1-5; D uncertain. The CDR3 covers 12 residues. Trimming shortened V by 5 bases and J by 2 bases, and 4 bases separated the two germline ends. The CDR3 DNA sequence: TGTGCCAGCAGTCTTCGCAATCAGCCCCAGCATTTT. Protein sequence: CASSLRNQPQHF.

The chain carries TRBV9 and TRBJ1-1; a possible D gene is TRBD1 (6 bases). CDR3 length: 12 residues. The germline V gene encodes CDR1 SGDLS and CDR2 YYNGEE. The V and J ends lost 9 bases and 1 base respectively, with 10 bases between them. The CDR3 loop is CATLQGNTEAFF. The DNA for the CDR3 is TGTGCCACCTTACAGGGGAACACTGAAGCTTTCTTT.

The CDR3 DNA reads as TGCGCCAGCAGCTTGGCTCCTAGCGGAGGGAGCTCCTACGAGCAGTACTTC. Protein product: CASSLAPSGGSSYEQYF. The genes are TRBV5-1 and TRBJ2-7, with TRBD2 matching 7 bases. The germline gives CDR1 SGHRS, CDR2 YFSETQ. V was clipped by 0 bases and J by 0 bases; unmatched bases: 9. The CDR3 contains 17 residues.

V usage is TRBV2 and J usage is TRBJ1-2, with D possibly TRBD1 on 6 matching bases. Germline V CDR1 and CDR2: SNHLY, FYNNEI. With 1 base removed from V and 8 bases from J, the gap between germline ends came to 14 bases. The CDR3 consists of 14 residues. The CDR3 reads CASSEGGPVGGYTF. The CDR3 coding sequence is TGTGCCAGCAGTGAAGGGGGGCCGGTCGGAGGCTACACCTTC.

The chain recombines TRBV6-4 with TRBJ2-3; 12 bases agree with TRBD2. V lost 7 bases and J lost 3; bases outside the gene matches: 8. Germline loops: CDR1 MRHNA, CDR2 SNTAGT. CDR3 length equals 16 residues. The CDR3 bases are TGTGCCAGCACCGCGACTAGCGGGGGTGGGACAGATACGCAGTATTTT. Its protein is CASTATSGGGTDTQYF.

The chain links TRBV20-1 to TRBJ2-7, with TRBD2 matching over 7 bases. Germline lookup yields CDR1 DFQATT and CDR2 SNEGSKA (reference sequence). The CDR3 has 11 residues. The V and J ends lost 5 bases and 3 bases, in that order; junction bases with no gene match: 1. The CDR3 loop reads CSAGLDYEQYF. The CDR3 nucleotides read TGCAGTGCTGGACTAGACTACGAGCAGTACTTC.

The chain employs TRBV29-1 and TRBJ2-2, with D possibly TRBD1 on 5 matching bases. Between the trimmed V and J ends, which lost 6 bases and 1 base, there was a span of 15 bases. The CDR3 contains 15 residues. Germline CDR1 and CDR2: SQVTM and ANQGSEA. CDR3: CSVISGPGNTGELFF. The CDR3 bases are TGCAGCGTGATATCAGGGCCAGGGAACACCGGGGAGCTGTTTTTT.

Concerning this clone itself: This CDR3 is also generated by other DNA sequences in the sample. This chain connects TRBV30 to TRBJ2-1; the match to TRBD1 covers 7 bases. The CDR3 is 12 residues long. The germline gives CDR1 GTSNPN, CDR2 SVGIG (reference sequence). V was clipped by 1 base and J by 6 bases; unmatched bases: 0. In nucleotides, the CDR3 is TGTGCCTGGAGTGACAGGGGCAATGAGCAGTTCTTC. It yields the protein CAWSDRGNEQFF.